This T cell receptor (beta chain) was captured by sequencing in a study of T-cell reconstitution after alpha-beta-depleted transplantation in children. The sample holds a few counts of this clonotype. A TCRbeta library incorporating unique molecular identifiers was prepared. One entry per CDR3 protein, called by TCRdb with MiXCR from the PCR reads. Of over 200,000 distinct CDR3 sequences detected, approximately 9.5% appear once; the ten largest clones hold approximately 6.2%. The ends lost 2 bases at V and 8 bases at J; junction bases unmatched: 13. The CDR3 covers 17 residues. Per the germline V gene, CDR1 is SGHKS and CDR2 is YYEKEE (reference sequence).

The sequence derives from a human donor who donated a stem cell graft to a child with acute lymphoblastic leukemia. The chain combines TRBV5-5 with TRBJ2-2, with 9 nucleotides matching TRBD1. This material consisted of PBMCs from the stem cell graft donor, taken from the stem cell graft. CDR3 coding DNA: TGTGCCAGCAGCTTTCCCCGGACAGGGGATCGTATAGGGGAGCTGTTTTTT. Residues: CASSFPRTGDRIGELFF.